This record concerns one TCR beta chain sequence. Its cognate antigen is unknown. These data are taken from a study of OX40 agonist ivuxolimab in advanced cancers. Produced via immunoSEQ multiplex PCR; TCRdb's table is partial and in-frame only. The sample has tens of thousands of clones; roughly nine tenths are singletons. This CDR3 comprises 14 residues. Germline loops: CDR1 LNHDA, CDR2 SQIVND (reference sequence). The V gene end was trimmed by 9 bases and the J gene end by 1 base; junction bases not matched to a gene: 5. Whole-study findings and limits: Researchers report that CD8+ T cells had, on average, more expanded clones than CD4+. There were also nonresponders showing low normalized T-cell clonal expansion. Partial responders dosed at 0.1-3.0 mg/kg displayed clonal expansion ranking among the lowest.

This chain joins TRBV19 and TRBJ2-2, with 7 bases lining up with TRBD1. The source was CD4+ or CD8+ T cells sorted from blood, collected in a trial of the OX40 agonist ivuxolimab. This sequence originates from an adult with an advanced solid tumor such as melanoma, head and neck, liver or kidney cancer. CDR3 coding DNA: TGTGCCAGCCTGACAGGGTTGAACACCGGGGAGCTGTTTTTT. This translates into CASLTGLNTGELFF.